Listed below are T cell receptor beta chains from one sample, sequenced in a study of T-cell memory formation after mild COVID-19. TCRdb redid the calling of the 5' RACE reads with MiXCR, one entry per CDR3 protein. The table lists around 140,000 distinct CDR3 sequences, almost 25% of them singletons. The sample comprised PBMCs or a T cell subset sorted from them (not recorded which). Receptor source: an adult woman who had mild COVID-19 (a few samples of this study predate the infection). Cell type and time point are not known. Each CDR3 is given with its conserved first and last residue. The order of the fields is V gene, CDR3 protein.

v_call: TRBV24-1
cdr3_aa: CATSDLRLGTGELFF

v_call: TRBV7-2
cdr3_aa: CASSLTSGRSSEQFF

v_call: TRBV6-1
cdr3_aa: CASRDTSAFGDTQYF

v_call: TRBV5-1
cdr3_aa: CASSPVVWPTRSNEQFF

v_call: TRBV27
cdr3_aa: CASRPGTEYEQYF

v_call: TRBV3-1
cdr3_aa: CASSRREWSPYEQYF

v_call: TRBV7-8
cdr3_aa: CASSFPLDRGLYEQYF

v_call: TRBV20-1
cdr3_aa: CSAPPLAGGTDTQYF

v_call: TRBV7-2
cdr3_aa: CASSPTSGLNTGELFF

v_call: TRBV7-9
cdr3_aa: CASSGPGGADYGYTF

v_call: TRBV7-2
cdr3_aa: CASSFLTSGKETQYF

v_call: TRBV5-4
cdr3_aa: CASSPNSGRTAFF

v_call: TRBV9
cdr3_aa: CASSVGGGAASTDTQYF

v_call: TRBV29-1
cdr3_aa: CSVEGLAYNEQFF

v_call: TRBV12-3/TRBV12-4
cdr3_aa: CASSSLTGHVANVLTF

v_call: TRBV7-9
cdr3_aa: CASSFPSALGGQETQYF

v_call: TRBV6-4
cdr3_aa: CASSDFEFNEQFF

v_call: TRBV4-1
cdr3_aa: CASRGPGVTEAFF

v_call: TRBV4-3
cdr3_aa: CASSQDRLAGNSPLHF

v_call: TRBV11-2
cdr3_aa: CASSRFYSPTGEAGTGELFF

v_call: TRBV4-1
cdr3_aa: CASSLGQSSGNTIYF

v_call: TRBV6-2/TRBV6-3
cdr3_aa: CASSQSTGVPHEQYF

v_call: TRBV7-6
cdr3_aa: CASRDRGDTEAFF

v_call: TRBV11-2
cdr3_aa: CASSPYPGGRSDEQFF

v_call: TRBV19
cdr3_aa: CATVTDYGYTF

v_call: TRBV12-3/TRBV12-4
cdr3_aa: CASSLSPGRVKNYGYTF

v_call: TRBV24-1
cdr3_aa: CATSDLGQQETQYF

v_call: TRBV7-9
cdr3_aa: CASSRRQEDTEAFF

v_call: TRBV3-1
cdr3_aa: CASSSGLVTNTGELFF

v_call: TRBV7-9
cdr3_aa: CASWGPGDTEAFF

v_call: TRBV25-1
cdr3_aa: CASSPPGLYGYTF

v_call: TRBV13
cdr3_aa: CASSLGEYEQYF

v_call: TRBV7-8
cdr3_aa: CASSLVQGSADEQFF

v_call: TRBV6-5
cdr3_aa: CASSYGPGGGYEQYF

v_call: TRBV20-1
cdr3_aa: CSARVTGGYEQYF

v_call: TRBV6-5
cdr3_aa: CASGLYRTDTQYF

v_call: TRBV9
cdr3_aa: CASSVGGGDRTLHF

v_call: TRBV6-2/TRBV6-3
cdr3_aa: CASSPATGESYEQYF

v_call: TRBV28
cdr3_aa: CASSLSGGAEQYF

v_call: TRBV6-5
cdr3_aa: CASSYSPGAYEQYF

v_call: TRBV29-1
cdr3_aa: CSVGGTLVDRETQYF

v_call: TRBV20-1
cdr3_aa: CSARIWNTEAFF